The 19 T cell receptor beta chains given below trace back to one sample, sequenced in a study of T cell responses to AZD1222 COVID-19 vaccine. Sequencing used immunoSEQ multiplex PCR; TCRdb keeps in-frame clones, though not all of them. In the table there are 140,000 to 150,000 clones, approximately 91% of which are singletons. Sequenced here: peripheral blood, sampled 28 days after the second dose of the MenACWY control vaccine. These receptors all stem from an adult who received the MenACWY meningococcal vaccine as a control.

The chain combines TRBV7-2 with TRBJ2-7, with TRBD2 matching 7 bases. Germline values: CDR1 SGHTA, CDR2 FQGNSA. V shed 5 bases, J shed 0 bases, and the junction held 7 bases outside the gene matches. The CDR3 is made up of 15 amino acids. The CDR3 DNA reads TGTGCCAGCAGCCCTGCCGGGGGGAGCTCCTACGAGCAGTACTTC. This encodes CASSPAGGSSYEQYF.

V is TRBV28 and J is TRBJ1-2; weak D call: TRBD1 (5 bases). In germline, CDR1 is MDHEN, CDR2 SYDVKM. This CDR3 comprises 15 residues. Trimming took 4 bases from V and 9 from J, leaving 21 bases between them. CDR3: CASSYRGTSISSYTF. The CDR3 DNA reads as TGTGCCAGCAGTTACCGGGGCACCTCCATCTCGAGCTACACCTTC.

The CDR3 DNA reads TGTGCCAGCAGCCAAGATCCCCTGGGAGCTTTGGCTGATTCACCCCTCCACTTT. Translation gives CASSQDPLGALADSPLHF. The V call is TRBV14, the J call TRBJ1-6; D unclear. V shed 0 bases and J shed 8 bases, with 20 bases lying between them. Looked up from germline, CDR1 is SGHDN and CDR2 is FVKESK. The CDR3 has 18 residues.

CDR3 protein: CASSALNTGELFF. In DNA, the CDR3 is TGTGCCAGTAGTGCTCTGAACACCGGGGAGCTGTTTTTT. The chain employs TRBV19 and TRBJ2-2; D is uncertain. Germline V gene sequence: CDR1 LNHDA, CDR2 SQIVND (reference sequence). Between the trimmed V and J ends, which lost 5 bases and 1 base, there was a span of 5 bases. The CDR3 totals 13 residues.

The CDR3 sequence: CASSPGRNYGYTF. The CDR3 bases are TGTGCCAGCTCCCCGGGACGGAACTATGGCTACACCTTC. This chain connects TRBV18 to TRBJ1-2; tentatively, D is TRBD1 (5 bases). Trimming cost V 6 bases and J 2 bases, with 10 bases left between them. The CDR3 extends over 13 amino acids. The germline V gene has CDR1 KGHSH and CDR2 LQKENI.

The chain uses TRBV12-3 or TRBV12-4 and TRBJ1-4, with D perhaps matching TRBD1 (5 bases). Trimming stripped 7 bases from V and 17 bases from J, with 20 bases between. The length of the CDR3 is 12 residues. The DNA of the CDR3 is TGTGCCAGCAACAGGCAGGGCGTAAATCTATTTTTT. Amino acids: CASNRQGVNLFF.

CDR3 sequence: CASSQGQGAREQYF. In nucleotides, the CDR3 is TGTGCCAGCAGCCAAGGGCAGGGGGCGCGCGAGCAGTACTTC. The V and J genes are TRBV3-1 (or the pseudogene TRBV3-2) and TRBJ2-7, with 8 bases aligning to TRBD1. The CDR3 length is 14 residues. J lost 6 bases, V lost 1 base, and 5 bases had no gene match. Germline CDR1 reads LGHDT; CDR2 reads YNNKEL (reference sequence).

CDR3 sequence (DNA): TGCAGCGTTGTGACAGCTACTAACTATGGCTACACCTTC. It specifies CSVVTATNYGYTF. The chain combines TRBV29-1 with TRBJ1-2, with D perhaps matching TRBD1 (5 bases). The CDR3 consists of 13 residues. Germline loops: CDR1 SQVTM, CDR2 ANQGSEA. Between the trimmed V and J ends, which lost 4 bases and 0 bases, there was a span of 9 bases.

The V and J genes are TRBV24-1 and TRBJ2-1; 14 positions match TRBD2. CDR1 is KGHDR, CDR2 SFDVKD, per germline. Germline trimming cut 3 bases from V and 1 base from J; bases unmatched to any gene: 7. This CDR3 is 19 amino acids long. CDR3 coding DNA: TGTGCCACCAGTGATCCCAAGGGACTAGCGGGAGCGTCCTACAATGAGCAGTTCTTC. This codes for CATSDPKGLAGASYNEQFF.

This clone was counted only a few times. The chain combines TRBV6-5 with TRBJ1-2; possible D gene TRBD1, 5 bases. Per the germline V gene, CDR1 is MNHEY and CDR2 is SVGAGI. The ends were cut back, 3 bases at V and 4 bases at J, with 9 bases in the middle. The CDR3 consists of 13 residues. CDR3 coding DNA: TGTGCCAGCAGTTATGGGGCGGGCTATGGCTACACCTTC. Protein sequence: CASSYGAGYGYTF.

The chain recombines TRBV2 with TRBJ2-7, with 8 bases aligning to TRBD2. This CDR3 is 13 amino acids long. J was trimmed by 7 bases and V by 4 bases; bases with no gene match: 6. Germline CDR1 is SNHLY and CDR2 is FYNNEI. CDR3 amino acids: CASSVSLAGEQYF. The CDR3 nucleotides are TGTGCCAGCAGTGTGTCGTTAGCGGGAGAGCAGTACTTC. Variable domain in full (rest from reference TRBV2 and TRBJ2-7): EPEVTQTPSHQVTQMGQEVILRCVPISNHLYFYWYRQILGQKVEFLVSFYNNEISEKSEIFDDQFSVERPDGSNFTLKIRSTKLEDSAMYFCASSVSLAGEQYFGPGTRLTVT.

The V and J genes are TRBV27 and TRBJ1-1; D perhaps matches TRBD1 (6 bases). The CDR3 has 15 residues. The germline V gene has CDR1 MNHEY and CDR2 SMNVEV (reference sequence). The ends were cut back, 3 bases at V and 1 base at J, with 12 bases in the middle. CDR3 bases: TGTGCCAGCAGTTTTGGCCGGGGGCGGAACACTGAAGCTTTCTTT. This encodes CASSFGRGRNTEAFF.

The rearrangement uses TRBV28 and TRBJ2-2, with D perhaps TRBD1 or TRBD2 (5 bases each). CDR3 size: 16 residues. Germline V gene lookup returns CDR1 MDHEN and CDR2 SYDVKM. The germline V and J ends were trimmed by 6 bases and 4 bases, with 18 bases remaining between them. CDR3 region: CASSPLGADRTGELFF. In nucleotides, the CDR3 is TGTGCCAGCAGCCCCCTCGGGGCAGACCGCACCGGGGAGCTGTTTTTT.

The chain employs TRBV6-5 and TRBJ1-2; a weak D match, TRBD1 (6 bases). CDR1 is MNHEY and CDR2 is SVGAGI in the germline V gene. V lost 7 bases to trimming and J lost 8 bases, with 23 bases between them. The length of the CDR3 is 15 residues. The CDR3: CASTLPPPGAGGYTF. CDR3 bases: TGTGCCAGCACCCTACCCCCCCCGGGGGCGGGCGGCTACACCTTC.

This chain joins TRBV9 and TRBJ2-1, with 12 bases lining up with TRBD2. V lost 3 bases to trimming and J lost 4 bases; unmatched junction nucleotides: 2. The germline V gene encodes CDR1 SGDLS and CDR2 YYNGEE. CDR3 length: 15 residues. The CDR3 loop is CASSAGTSGYNEQFF. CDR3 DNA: TGTGCCAGCAGCGCCGGGACTAGCGGGTACAATGAGCAGTTCTTC.

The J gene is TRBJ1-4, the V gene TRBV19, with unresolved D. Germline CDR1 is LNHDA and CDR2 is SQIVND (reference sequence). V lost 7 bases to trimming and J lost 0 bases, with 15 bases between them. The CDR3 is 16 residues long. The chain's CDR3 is CASTHPVRATNEKLFF. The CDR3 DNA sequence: TGTGCCAGTACCCACCCGGTTAGGGCAACTAATGAAAAACTGTTTTTT.

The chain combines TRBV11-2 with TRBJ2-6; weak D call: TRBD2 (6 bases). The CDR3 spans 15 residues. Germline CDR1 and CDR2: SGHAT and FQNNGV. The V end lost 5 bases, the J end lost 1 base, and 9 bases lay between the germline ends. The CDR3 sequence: CASSPTSSGANVLTF. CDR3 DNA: TGTGCCAGCAGCCCGACTAGTTCTGGGGCCAACGTCCTGACTTTC.

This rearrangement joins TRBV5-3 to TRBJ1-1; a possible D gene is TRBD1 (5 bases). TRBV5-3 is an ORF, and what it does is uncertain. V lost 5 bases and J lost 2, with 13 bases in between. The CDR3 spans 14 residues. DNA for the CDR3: TGTGCCAGAAGTTGTGACAGATTAAACACTGAAGCTTTCTTT. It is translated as CARSCDRLNTEAFF.

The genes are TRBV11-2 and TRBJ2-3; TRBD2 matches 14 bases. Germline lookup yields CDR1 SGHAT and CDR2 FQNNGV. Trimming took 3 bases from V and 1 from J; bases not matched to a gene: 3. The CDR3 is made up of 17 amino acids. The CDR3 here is CASSFGTSGGRTDTQYF. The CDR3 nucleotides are TGTGCCAGCAGCTTCGGGACTAGCGGGGGTCGCACAGATACGCAGTATTTT. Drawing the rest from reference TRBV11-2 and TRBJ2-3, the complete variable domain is EAGVAQSPRYKIIEKRQSVAFWCNPISGHATLYWYQQILGQGPKLLIQFQNNGVVDDSQLPKDRFSAERLKGVDSTLKIQPAKLEDSAVYLCASSFGTSGGRTDTQYFGPGTRLTVL.